These 30 T cell receptor beta chains were sequenced from one sample in a study of cytomegalovirus exposure and HLA in healthy donors. The PCR was carried out with 60 Vbeta primers and 13 Jbeta primers. Some clones are missing from TCRdb's copy, which holds only in-frame ones; the method was immunoSEQ multiplex PCR. Of approximately 81,000 clones detected, about 81% appear once; the ten largest clones hold roughly 2.4%. Sequenced: PBMCs. Source of these receptors: a woman aged 45-65 years in good health and CMV-seronegative.

This chain joins TRBV5-4 and TRBJ2-1, with D possibly being TRBD2 (7 bases). Trimming cost V 4 bases and J 7 bases, with 24 bases left between them. CDR1 SGHNT and CDR2 YYREEE come from the germline V gene (reference sequence). This CDR3 is 17 amino acids long. The CDR3 sequence: CASSHEGGTRGRNEQFF. DNA of the CDR3: TGTGCCAGCAGCCACGAGGGGGGGACGCGGGGGAGAAATGAGCAGTTCTTC. Looking up the rest from reference TRBV5-4 and TRBJ2-1 gives the full variable domain: ETGVTQSPTHLIKTRGQQVTLRCSSQSGHNTVSWYQQALGQGPQFIFQYYREEENGRGNFPPRFSGLQFPNYSSELNVNALELDDSALYLCASSHEGGTRGRNEQFFGPGTRLTVL.

The genes are TRBV2 and TRBJ1-5; TRBD1 might be the D (6 bases). This CDR3 has 14 residues. Germline CDR1 is SNHLY and CDR2 is FYNNEI. Trimming took 6 bases from V and 3 from J, leaving 12 bases between them. The CDR3 here is CASSPQGHNQPQHF. Written as DNA, the CDR3 is TGTGCCAGCAGCCCCCAGGGACACAATCAGCCCCAGCATTTT.

The rearrangement links TRBV28 to TRBJ1-2; TRBD1 is a possible D gene (5 bases). The CDR3 totals 19 residues. Germline CDR1 is MDHEN and CDR2 is SYDVKM. V was shortened by 4 bases and J by 0 bases, with 24 bases between the two germline ends. In nucleotides, the CDR3 is TGTGCCAGCAGTTCCTCAGGAGGGAGGGGCTCAGTAACTAACTATGGCTACACCTTC. The encoded protein is CASSSSGGRGSVTNYGYTF.

The rearrangement joins TRBV5-1 to TRBJ2-3; D call uncertain. The CDR3 consists of 14 residues. Germline-derived CDR1 and CDR2 are SGHRS and YFSETQ. V was trimmed by 0 bases and J by 1 base, leaving 6 bases between them. CDR3 protein: CASSLVEGTDTQYF. As DNA, the CDR3 is TGCGCCAGCAGCTTGGTAGAGGGCACAGATACGCAGTATTTT. The entire variable domain, with the rest obtained from reference TRBV5-1 and TRBJ2-3, is as follows: KAGVTQTPRYLIKTRGQQVTLSCSPISGHRSVSWYQQTPGQGLQFLFEYFSETQRNKGNFPGRFSGRQFSNSRSEMNVSTLELGDSALYLCASSLVEGTDTQYFGPGTRLTVL.

The V and J genes are TRBV19 and TRBJ2-7, with TRBD2 matching 12 bases. This CDR3 is built from 15 residues. Germline V CDR1 and CDR2: LNHDA, SQIVND (reference sequence). Trimming removed 5 bases from V and 0 bases from J; junction bases left unmatched: 2. CDR3 in amino acids: CASSGTSGHSYEQYF. The CDR3, as DNA: TGTGCCAGTAGTGGGACTAGCGGGCACTCCTACGAGCAGTACTTC.

J is TRBJ2-5 and V is TRBV27; 7 nucleotides align to TRBD2. Losses at the gene ends were 4 bases for V and 0 bases for J; bases not matched to a gene: 17. CDR1 and CDR2 (germline): MNHEY, SMNVEV (reference sequence). The CDR3 is made up of 19 amino acids. CDR3 in amino acids: CASSWRTRFGLDHQETQYF. The CDR3 DNA follows: TGTGCCAGCAGTTGGAGGACTAGGTTTGGCCTAGATCACCAAGAGACCCAGTACTTC.

CDR3 amino acids: CASRTRTGREKLFF. CDR3 coding DNA: TGTGCCAGCAGGACCAGGACAGGGAGGGAAAAACTGTTTTTT. The gene calls are TRBV27 and TRBJ1-4; 8 bases are shared with TRBD1. Per the germline V gene, CDR1 is MNHEY and CDR2 is SMNVEV (reference sequence). V was clipped by 6 bases and J by 8 bases; unmatched bases: 8. The CDR3 is 14 residues long.

The chain employs TRBV6-6 and TRBJ2-7, with D perhaps matching TRBD2 (7 bases). Germline values: CDR1 MNHNY, CDR2 SVGAGI (reference sequence). Deletions cut 4 bases from V and 4 bases from J, with 20 bases between. There are 16 residues in the CDR3. CDR3 DNA sequence: TGTGCCAGCAGTTTCCAGGAGGGGGGGGCAATTTACGAGCAGTACTTC. This codes for CASSFQEGGAIYEQYF.

The chain uses TRBV19 and TRBJ2-1, with D possibly matching TRBD2 (5 bases). V was shortened by 4 bases and J by 10 bases, with 8 bases between the two germline ends. The CDR3 is 11 amino acids. Germline V lookup: CDR1 LNHDA, CDR2 SQIVND (reference sequence). CDR3: CASSNQREQFF. The CDR3 DNA is TGTGCCAGTAGTAATCAGCGGGAGCAGTTCTTC.

The chain employs TRBV7-9 and TRBJ1-1, with 10 bases matching TRBD1. Trimming removed 5 bases from V and 5 bases from J; junction bases left unmatched: 2. The CDR3 consists of 13 residues. The V gene's germline CDR1 is SEHNR and CDR2 FQNEAQ (reference sequence). The CDR3 bases are TGTGCCAGCAGCCGGACAGGGGGAACTGAAGCTTTCTTT. This gives the protein CASSRTGGTEAFF.

The chain joins TRBV9 to TRBJ2-3; possible D gene TRBD1, 6 bases. The V gene's germline CDR1 is SGDLS and CDR2 YYNGEE. V dropped 1 base and J dropped 6 bases, with 15 bases sitting between them. The CDR3 loop spans 15 amino acids. CDR3 in amino acids: CASSVTGQGKDTQYF. For the CDR3, the DNA is TGTGCCAGCAGCGTAACAGGGCAGGGTAAGGATACGCAGTATTTT.

The chain links TRBV6-5 to TRBJ2-7, with 10 bases that match TRBD2. CDR1 is MNHEY and CDR2 is SVGAGI in the germline V gene. This CDR3 region has 14 residues. Unmatched junction bases numbered 2, after V lost 2 bases and J lost 4 bases. CDR3 region: CASSYIAGGYEQYF. CDR3 nucleotide sequence: TGTGCCAGCAGTTACATAGCGGGAGGTTACGAGCAGTACTTC.

The rearrangement uses TRBV5-7 and TRBJ2-7, with TRBD1 identical over 8 bases. TRBV5-7 is an ORF; its function is uncertain. This CDR3 spans 18 amino acids. The J segment lost 1 base and the V segment lost 0 bases, leaving 12 bases of the junction unmatched. Here the CDR3 DNA reads TGTGCCAGCAGCTTGGGCGCAGGGGGCGCGAAGAGGTCCTACGAGCAGTACGTC. This codes for CASSLGAGGAKRSYEQYV.

The chain links TRBV27 to TRBJ2-1; D not resolved. CDR1 is MNHEY and CDR2 is SMNVEV in the germline V gene (reference sequence). The CDR3 is 15 residues long. Trimming cost V 3 bases and J 3 bases, with 12 bases left between them. The CDR3 sequence: CASSLRSSDYNEQFF. The CDR3 region has the DNA TGTGCCAGCAGTTTGCGGTCGAGCGACTACAATGAGCAGTTCTTC.

V is TRBV10-3 and J is TRBJ1-2; TRBD1 aligns across 8 bases. CDR1 and CDR2 (germline): ENHRY, SYGVKD. This CDR3 contains 16 residues. V trimming: 2 bases; J trimming: 7 bases; junction bases outside the gene matches: 12. The CDR3 nucleotides are TGTGCCATCAGTGAGCCTGGACAGGGCCAACTCGGTGGCTACACCTTC. The encoded protein is CAISEPGQGQLGGYTF.

The V gene is TRBV27, the J gene TRBJ1-1, with TRBD1 matching 10 bases. This CDR3 spans 13 amino acids. V lost 5 bases and J lost 11; bases outside the gene matches: 8. Germline values: CDR1 MNHEY, CDR2 SMNVEV (reference sequence). CDR3 sequence (DNA): TGTGCCAGCAGTCCACGGACAGGGGGTGACGCTTTCTTT. It translates to CASSPRTGGDAFF.

The chain is built from TRBV10-3 and TRBJ2-3, with TRBD2 matching 9 bases. The CDR3 is 18 residues long. The germline V gene has CDR1 ENHRY and CDR2 SYGVKD. The ends lost 0 bases at V and 2 bases at J; junction bases unmatched: 9. The CDR3 DNA is TGTGCCATCAGTGAGTCCGCGGGAGGGCGGCAACTCACAGATACGCAGTATTTT. The encoded protein is CAISESAGGRQLTDTQYF.

The J gene is TRBJ1-3, the V gene TRBV9; tentatively, D is TRBD1 (5 bases). The germline V and J ends were trimmed by 3 bases and 0 bases, with 19 bases remaining between them. This CDR3 region has 18 residues. Germline CDR1 and CDR2: SGDLS and YYNGEE. The CDR3 is CASSASLRDSLSGNTIYF. DNA for the CDR3: TGTGCCAGCAGCGCGTCCCTTCGCGACAGCCTCTCTGGAAACACCATATATTTT. Filled out from reference TRBV9 and TRBJ1-3, the complete variable domain reads DSGVTQTPKHLITATGQRVTLRCSPRSGDLSVYWYQQSLDQGLQFLIQYYNGEERAKGNILERFSAQQFPDLHSELNLSSLELGDSALYFCASSASLRDSLSGNTIYFGEGSWLTVV.

This sequence joins TRBV30 and TRBJ1-1; no clear D gene. CDR3 length equals 13 residues. The V gene's germline CDR1 is GTSNPN and CDR2 SVGIG (reference sequence). V lost 3 bases to trimming and J lost 0 bases, with 8 bases between them. The CDR3 coding sequence is TGTGCCTGGAGACAGTTCATGAACACTGAAGCTTTCTTT. It translates to CAWRQFMNTEAFF.

The chain uses TRBV2 and TRBJ2-5; TRBD1 might be the D (5 bases). Germline V gene lookup returns CDR1 SNHLY and CDR2 FYNNEI. V lost 5 bases and J 2 bases, leaving 9 bases between the germline ends. CDR3 length equals 13 residues. The CDR3, as DNA: TGTGCCAGCAGTACGGCAGGGCAAGAGACCCAGTACTTC. Protein: CASSTAGQETQYF. Combining the CDR3 with reference TRBV2 and TRBJ2-5 gives the whole variable domain EPEVTQTPSHQVTQMGQEVILRCVPISNHLYFYWYRQILGQKVEFLVSFYNNEISEKSEIFDDQFSVERPDGSNFTLKIRSTKLEDSAMYFCASSTAGQETQYFGPGTRLLVL.

V is TRBV19 and J is TRBJ2-3; 8 bases are a match to TRBD2. The junction had 1 base not matched to a gene; V was cut back by 3 bases and J by 2 bases. The CDR3 runs to 14 residues. Germline V gene data show CDR1 as LNHDA and CDR2 as SQIVND (reference sequence). The CDR3 spells CASSMGLDTDTQYF. Written as DNA, the CDR3 is TGTGCCAGTAGTATGGGACTAGACACAGATACGCAGTATTTT.

This clone was seen once. V is TRBV7-2 and J is TRBJ2-2; no firm D call. The germline V gene encodes CDR1 SGHTA and CDR2 FQGNSA. The CDR3 runs 14 residues. Trimming shortened V by 8 bases and J by 2 bases, and 12 bases separated the two germline ends. In DNA form, the CDR3 reads TGTGCCAGCTCTAGGATCGGAAACACCGGGGAGCTGTTTTTT. The encoded protein is CASSRIGNTGELFF.

The chain has TRBV9 and TRBJ2-2; 11 bases agree with TRBD1. The CDR3 totals 17 residues. From germline, CDR1 is SGDLS and CDR2 YYNGEE. V lost 2 bases to trimming and J lost 3 bases; unmatched junction nucleotides: 6. The CDR3 region is CASSVEPGQGDTGELFF. DNA for the CDR3: TGTGCCAGCAGCGTCGAACCGGGACAGGGGGACACCGGGGAGCTGTTTTTT.

The chain has TRBV27 and TRBJ1-2; 10 nucleotides agree with TRBD1. This CDR3 spans 17 amino acids. With 0 bases clipped from V and 1 base from J, the junction kept 5 bases outside the gene matches. Germline V gene lookup returns CDR1 MNHEY and CDR2 SMNVEV (reference sequence). This CDR3 is CASSLSGQGTGNYGYTF. CDR3 nucleotide sequence: TGTGCCAGCAGTTTATCGGGACAGGGGACGGGTAACTATGGCTACACCTTC.

This chain joins TRBV7-6 and TRBJ2-2; TRBD2 might be the D (5 bases). This CDR3 is built from 17 residues. V dropped 3 bases and J dropped 0 bases, with 14 bases sitting between them. Germline assignment: CDR1 SGHVS and CDR2 FNYEAQ. DNA for the CDR3: TGTGCCAGCAGCTTGTCCGGGAACCCCCCGAACACCGGGGAGCTGTTTTTT. This sequence encodes CASSLSGNPPNTGELFF.

This chain links TRBV15 with TRBJ1-1; no clear D. Germline V CDR1 and CDR2: LNHNV, YYDKDF (reference sequence). The CDR3 has 14 amino acids. Trimming took off 1 base at V and 4 bases at J, with 10 bases between the two ends. CDR3 sequence reads: CATSRVAEATEAFF. The CDR3, as DNA: TGTGCCACCAGCAGAGTGGCAGAGGCCACTGAAGCTTTCTTT.

This chain links TRBV7-2 with TRBJ2-7, with 10 nucleotides matching TRBD2. Germline CDR1 reads SGHTA; CDR2 reads FQGNSA. The length of the CDR3 is 16 residues. Unmatched junction bases numbered 4, after V lost 1 base and J lost 1 base. CDR3 nucleotide sequence: TGTGCCAGCAGCTTAGGGGGGACTAGCGTTTCCTACGAGCAGTACTTC. Protein product: CASSLGGTSVSYEQYF.

This clone showed up just once. This chain uses TRBV7-3 with TRBJ2-1, with 12 positions matching TRBD2. The germline V gene encodes CDR1 SGHTA and CDR2 FQGTGA. J lost 4 bases, V lost 4 bases, and 5 bases had no gene match. This CDR3 is built from 16 residues. In nucleotides, the CDR3 is TGTGCCAGCAGCTCCGGACTAGCGGGGCTATACAATGAGCAGTTCTTC. This encodes CASSSGLAGLYNEQFF.

The gene calls are TRBV9 and TRBJ2-1, with 8 bases fitting TRBD2. CDR1 and CDR2 from the germline V gene are SGDLS and YYNGEE. The length of the CDR3 is 16 residues. The J segment lost 4 bases and the V segment lost 5 bases, leaving 11 bases of the junction unmatched. This chain's CDR3 is CASSESGGRTYNEQFF. In DNA, the CDR3 is TGTGCCAGCAGTGAAAGCGGGGGAAGAACTTACAATGAGCAGTTCTTC.

This rearrangement joins TRBV10-2 to TRBJ2-7, with TRBD1 matching 10 bases. The V gene's germline CDR1 is WSHSY and CDR2 SAAADI. CDR3 length: 15 residues. The V and J ends lost 3 bases and 2 bases, in that order; junction bases with no gene match: 4. CDR3 in DNA: TGCGCCAGCAGTGACTCCGGGACAGGGGCCTACGAGCAGTACTTC. Translated: CASSDSGTGAYEQYF.